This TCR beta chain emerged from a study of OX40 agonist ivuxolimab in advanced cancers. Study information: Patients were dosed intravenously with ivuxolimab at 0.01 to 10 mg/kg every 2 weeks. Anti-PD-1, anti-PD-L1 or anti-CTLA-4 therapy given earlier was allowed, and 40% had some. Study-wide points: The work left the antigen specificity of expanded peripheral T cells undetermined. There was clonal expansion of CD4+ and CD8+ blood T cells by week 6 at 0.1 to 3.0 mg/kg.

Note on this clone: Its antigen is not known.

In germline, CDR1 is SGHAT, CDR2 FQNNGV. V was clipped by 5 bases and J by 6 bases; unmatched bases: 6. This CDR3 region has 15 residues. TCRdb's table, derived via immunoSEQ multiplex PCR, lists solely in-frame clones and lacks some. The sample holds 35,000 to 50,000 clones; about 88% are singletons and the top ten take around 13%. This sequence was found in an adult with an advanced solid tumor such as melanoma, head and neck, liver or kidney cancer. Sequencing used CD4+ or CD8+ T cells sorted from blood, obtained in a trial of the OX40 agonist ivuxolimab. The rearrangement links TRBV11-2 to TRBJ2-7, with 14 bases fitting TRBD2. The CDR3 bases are TGTGCCAGCAGCCACGGGACTAGCGGGAGTTTCGAGCAGTACTTC. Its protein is CASSHGTSGSFEQYF.